These T cell receptor beta chains were read from a single sample in a study of blood T cell repertoires in COVID-19. The table came from immunoSEQ multiplex PCR; TCRdb's copy has only in-frame clones and leaves some out. Here the sample spans 140,000 to 150,000 clones, around 86% being singletons. Sequencing was done on a sample of peripheral blood. The receptors were gathered from a man older than 75 with acute or convalescent COVID-19. The CDR3 runs from the conserved cysteine through the conserved F or W. The order of the fields is J gene, V gene, D gene, clone size, CDR3 DNA, CDR3 protein. A D gene is named only where the DNA matches it firmly. Only some rows state a clone size, as once, few, many or a class for expanded clones.

TRBJ2-3	TRBV9	.	few	TGTGCCAGCAGCGTCGGGGGGCCAGATACGCAGTATTTT	CASSVGGPDTQYF
TRBJ2-2	TRBV27	TRBD1	.	TGTGCCAGCCGGGACAGGGTGTTCACCGGGGAGCTGTTTTTT	CASRDRVFTGELFF
TRBJ2-1	TRBV7-9	.	.	TGTGCCAGCAGCTTAGAGTCGACATCAATGTTCTTC	CASSLESTSMFF
TRBJ2-5	TRBV6-4	.	.	TGTGCCAGCAGTGAACAGTCAGGTGGGCAGGAGACCCAGTACTTC	CASSEQSGGQETQYF
TRBJ1-3	TRBV7-2	.	.	TGTGCCAGCAGCTTAGGTGGACTTCGGGGCACCATATATTTT	CASSLGGLRGTIYF
TRBJ1-1	TRBV3-1/TRBV3-2	.	.	TGTGCCAGCAGCCAAGGCAGGGCCAACACTGAAGCTTTCTTT	CASSQGRANTEAFF
TRBJ2-1	TRBV24-1	TRBD1	.	TGTGCCACCGGGACAGCTCTATACAATGAGCAGTTCTTC	CATGTALYNEQFF
TRBJ1-6	TRBV3-1/TRBV3-2	TRBD1	.	TGTGCCAGCAGCCAAGGCCCAGGGGGCGATTCACCCCTCCACTTT	CASSQGPGGDSPLHF
TRBJ2-2	TRBV19	.	.	TGTGCCAGTAACCGGCAGGGGCGGACCGGGGAGCTGTTTTTT	CASNRQGRTGELFF
TRBJ1-2	TRBV4-1	TRBD1	.	TGCGCCAGTAATGGACAGGGGATGTATGGCTACACCTTC	CASNGQGMYGYTF
TRBJ2-1	TRBV4-2	TRBD2	.	TGTGCCAGCAGCCAAGTCCAGCGGGGGGGGGCGGAGTTCTTC	CASSQVQRGGAEFF
TRBJ1-6	TRBV19	TRBD1	.	TGTGCCAGTAGTATATTCGGGACAGGGGGACGGTCACCCCTCCACTTT	CASSIFGTGGRSPLHF
TRBJ2-2	TRBV30	.	.	TGTGCCTGGAGCGGGAACACCGGGGAGCTGTTTTTT	CAWSGNTGELFF
TRBJ2-7	TRBV28	TRBD2	few	TGTGCCAGCAGTTCTCCCGGGACTAGCGTTCCCTACGAGCAGTACTTC	CASSSPGTSVPYEQYF
TRBJ2-1	TRBV6-4	TRBD1	.	TGTGCCAGCAGCACCGGGACAGGGGGCTTGGATGAGCAGTTCTTC	CASSTGTGGLDEQFF
TRBJ2-3	TRBV9	.	.	TGTGCCAGCAGCGCTGGCCCGCTAGTTACAGATACGCAGTATTTT	CASSAGPLVTDTQYF
TRBJ2-3	TRBV29-1	TRBD2	.	TGCAGCGTCACCCCCCACTTGAAGCGGGAGGGGACAGATACGCAGTATTTT	CSVTPHLKREGTDTQYF
TRBJ1-1	TRBV29-1	TRBD1	.	TGCAGCGTTGAAGGGAGGGGGCCTGAAGCTTTCTTT	CSVEGRGPEAFF
TRBJ2-7	TRBV19	.	.	TGTGCCAGTAGTTCAGCCGGGGTGTTGTTGCGGGAGCAGTACTTC	CASSSAGVLLREQYF